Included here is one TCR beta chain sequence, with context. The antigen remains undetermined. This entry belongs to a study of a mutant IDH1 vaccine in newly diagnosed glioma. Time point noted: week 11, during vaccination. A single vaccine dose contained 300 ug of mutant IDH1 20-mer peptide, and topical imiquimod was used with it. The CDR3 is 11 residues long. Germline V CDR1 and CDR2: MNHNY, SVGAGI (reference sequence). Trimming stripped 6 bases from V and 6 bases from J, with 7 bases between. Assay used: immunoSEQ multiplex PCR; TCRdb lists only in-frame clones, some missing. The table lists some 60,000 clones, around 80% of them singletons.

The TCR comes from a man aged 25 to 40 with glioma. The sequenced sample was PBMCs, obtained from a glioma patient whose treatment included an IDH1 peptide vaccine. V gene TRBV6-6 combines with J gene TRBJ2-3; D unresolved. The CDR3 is CASSSRDTQYF. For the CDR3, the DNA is TGTGCCAGCAGCAGCCGGGATACGCAGTATTTT.